A selection of T cell receptor beta chains follows, all from one sample in a study of blood T cell repertoires in COVID-19. Sequenced by immunoSEQ multiplex PCR; TCRdb stores in-frame clones only, minus some. The sample holds approximately 220,000 clones, 65% to 90% seen once. Sequencing was done on a sample of peripheral blood. Source of these receptors: a woman in her 70s with acute or convalescent COVID-19. The CDR3 runs from the conserved cysteine through the conserved F or W. The D gene is left open where the match is weak. A row's size may be missing; if present it is once, few, many or a size class.

d_call: .; clone_size: .; v_call: TRBV28; j_call: TRBJ1-6; cdr3_aa: CASSLVRESPLHF; cdr3_nt: TGTGCCAGCAGTTTGGTGAGGGAGTCACCCCTCCACTTT
d_call: .; clone_size: .; v_call: TRBV15; j_call: TRBJ2-7; cdr3_aa: CATSRDRGLGEQYF; cdr3_nt: TGTGCCACCAGCAGAGATCGAGGGTTAGGAGAGCAGTACTTC
d_call: .; clone_size: .; v_call: TRBV30; j_call: TRBJ1-2; cdr3_aa: CAWSAAGNYGYTF; cdr3_nt: TGTGCCTGGAGTGCGGCAGGCAACTATGGCTACACCTTC
d_call: TRBD1; clone_size: .; v_call: TRBV6-5; j_call: TRBJ2-7; cdr3_aa: CASSRTGRDEQYF; cdr3_nt: TGTGCCAGCAGTCGGACAGGGCGCGACGAGCAGTACTTC
d_call: .; clone_size: once; v_call: TRBV19; j_call: TRBJ2-5; cdr3_aa: CASSISQGSFAETQYF; cdr3_nt: TGTGCCAGTAGTATATCCCAGGGGTCGTTTGCGGAGACCCAGTACTTC
d_call: .; clone_size: .; v_call: TRBV9; j_call: TRBJ2-2; cdr3_aa: CASSPRGTGELFF; cdr3_nt: TGTGCCAGCAGCCCCCGAGGCACCGGGGAGCTGTTTTTT
d_call: TRBD1; clone_size: .; v_call: TRBV7-9; j_call: TRBJ2-5; cdr3_aa: CASRPGQGIETQYF; cdr3_nt: TGTGCCAGCAGACCCGGACAGGGTATTGAGACCCAGTACTTC
d_call: .; clone_size: .; v_call: TRBV18; j_call: TRBJ1-1; cdr3_aa: CASSPGGNTEAFF; cdr3_nt: TGTGCCAGCTCACCCGGGGGGAACACTGAAGCTTTCTTT
d_call: .; clone_size: .; v_call: TRBV9; j_call: TRBJ2-1; cdr3_aa: CASSPTGVTSEQFF; cdr3_nt: TGTGCCAGCAGCCCGACCGGGGTGACTAGTGAGCAGTTCTTC
d_call: .; clone_size: .; v_call: TRBV3-1/TRBV3-2; j_call: TRBJ2-5; cdr3_aa: CASSQEMIRGQETQYF; cdr3_nt: TGTGCCAGCAGCCAAGAGATGATACGGGGGCAAGAGACCCAGTACTTC
d_call: .; clone_size: .; v_call: TRBV6-5; j_call: TRBJ1-2; cdr3_aa: CASSSRQGRHYGYTF; cdr3_nt: TGTGCCAGCAGTTCCCGCCAGGGGCGACACTATGGCTACACCTTC
d_call: TRBD2; clone_size: .; v_call: TRBV10-3; j_call: TRBJ2-1; cdr3_aa: CAISGLTSGGAAEQFF; cdr3_nt: TGTGCCATCAGTGGGTTGACTAGCGGGGGGGCCGCTGAGCAGTTCTTC
d_call: .; clone_size: few; v_call: TRBV12-3/TRBV12-4; j_call: TRBJ2-2; cdr3_aa: CASRRDTGELFF; cdr3_nt: TGTGCCAGCAGACGAGACACCGGGGAGCTGTTTTTT
d_call: .; clone_size: .; v_call: TRBV6-5; j_call: TRBJ1-1; cdr3_aa: CASSGTKSGAFF; cdr3_nt: TGTGCCAGCAGCGGTACAAAGAGCGGAGCTTTCTTT
d_call: TRBD1; clone_size: .; v_call: TRBV3-1/TRBV3-2; j_call: TRBJ1-2; cdr3_aa: CASSQTDRDGGYTF; cdr3_nt: TGTGCCAGCAGCCAAACGGACAGGGACGGAGGCTACACCTTC
d_call: TRBD1; clone_size: .; v_call: TRBV4-2; j_call: TRBJ1-6; cdr3_aa: CASSHPGQGSSPLHF; cdr3_nt: TGTGCCAGCAGCCACCCGGGACAGGGTTCTTCACCCCTCCACTTT
d_call: TRBD1; clone_size: .; v_call: TRBV5-8; j_call: TRBJ1-4; cdr3_aa: CASSIGQGATNEKLFF; cdr3_nt: TGTGCCAGCAGCATCGGACAGGGGGCAACTAATGAAAAACTGTTTTTT
d_call: .; clone_size: .; v_call: TRBV7-2; j_call: TRBJ1-4; cdr3_aa: CASSPQGGTNEKLFF; cdr3_nt: TGTGCCAGCAGCCCACAGGGCGGCACTAATGAAAAACTGTTTTTT
d_call: TRBD1; clone_size: .; v_call: TRBV5-4; j_call: TRBJ1-1; cdr3_aa: CASSGTGGMNTEAFF; cdr3_nt: TGTGCCAGCAGCGGGACAGGGGGCATGAACACTGAAGCTTTCTTT
d_call: TRBD1; clone_size: .; v_call: TRBV29-1; j_call: TRBJ1-1; cdr3_aa: CSARQGGTEAFF; cdr3_nt: TGCAGCGCACGACAGGGAGGCACTGAAGCTTTCTTT
d_call: TRBD1; clone_size: .; v_call: TRBV28; j_call: TRBJ1-6; cdr3_aa: CASSLRGQGSPLHF; cdr3_nt: TGTGCCAGCAGTTTAAGGGGACAGGGTTCACCCCTCCACTTT
d_call: TRBD1; clone_size: .; v_call: TRBV6-5; j_call: TRBJ1-3; cdr3_aa: CASRAGGGNTIYF; cdr3_nt: TGTGCCAGCAGGGCAGGGGGCGGAAACACCATATATTTT
d_call: .; clone_size: .; v_call: TRBV24-1; j_call: TRBJ2-2; cdr3_aa: CATSDSREEDTGELFF; cdr3_nt: TGTGCCACCAGTGATTCCAGGGAGGAGGACACCGGGGAGCTGTTTTTT
d_call: .; clone_size: .; v_call: TRBV7-8; j_call: TRBJ2-7; cdr3_aa: CASSLGRVYEQYF; cdr3_nt: TGTGCCAGCAGCTTAGGCAGGGTTTACGAGCAGTACTTC
d_call: TRBD1; clone_size: .; v_call: TRBV28; j_call: TRBJ1-1; cdr3_aa: CASSSGQGKEAFF; cdr3_nt: TGTGCCAGCAGTTCAGGACAGGGGAAAGAAGCTTTCTTT
d_call: TRBD1; clone_size: .; v_call: TRBV25-1; j_call: TRBJ1-2; cdr3_aa: CACQGAVDGYTF; cdr3_nt: TGTGCCTGTCAGGGGGCGGTGGATGGCTACACCTTC
d_call: TRBD1; clone_size: few; v_call: TRBV12-3/TRBV12-4; j_call: TRBJ1-2; cdr3_aa: CASSRDSIYGYTF; cdr3_nt: TGTGCCAGCAGCCGGGACAGCATCTATGGCTACACCTTC